One and the same sample provided the 25 T cell receptor beta chains below, sequenced in a study of blood T cell repertoires in COVID-19. Profiling relied on immunoSEQ multiplex PCR, and the TCRdb table lists in-frame clones only, not all of them. The repertoire holds about 220,000 clones, with 82% as singletons. The specimen was peripheral blood. The receptors derive from a woman between 65 and 79 years old with COVID-19, enrolled during active disease.

The V and J genes are TRBV6-5 and TRBJ2-7; 13 bases agree with TRBD2. The germline CDR1 and CDR2 sequences are MNHEY and SVGAGI. This CDR3 has 13 residues. V dropped 6 bases and J dropped 6; count of bases not matched to a gene: 2. CDR3 residues: CASSWTSGGEQYF. For the CDR3, the DNA is TGTGCCAGCAGCTGGACTAGCGGGGGCGAGCAGTACTTC.

This clone has just one count. The chain has TRBV2 and TRBJ2-1, with 7 nucleotides matching TRBD2. V shed 8 bases, J shed 5 bases, and the junction held 6 bases outside the gene matches. CDR1 SNHLY and CDR2 FYNNEI come from the germline V gene. The CDR3 loop spans 13 amino acids. The CDR3 region is CASDLAVHNEQFF. The CDR3 bases are TGTGCCAGCGATCTAGCGGTCCACAATGAGCAGTTCTTC.

The V gene is TRBV3-1 (or the pseudogene TRBV3-2), the J gene TRBJ1-5, with D perhaps TRBD1 (6 bases). The CDR3 runs 15 residues. Trimming left V 0 bases short and J 9 bases short, with 15 bases between. Looked up from germline, CDR1 is LGHDT and CDR2 is YNNKEL (reference sequence). CDR3: CASSQDATGWTPQHF. CDR3 DNA sequence: TGTGCCAGCAGCCAAGACGCGACAGGCTGGACGCCCCAGCATTTT.

This rearrangement joins TRBV2 to TRBJ2-1, with 14 nucleotides matching TRBD2. The germline CDR1 and CDR2 sequences are SNHLY and FYNNEI. CDR3 length equals 19 residues. J gave up 4 bases and V 3 bases, and 11 bases lay outside the gene matches. CDR3 DNA: TGTGCCAGCAGTGATGTGGGGACTAGCGGGAGTCCGGGATACAATGAGCAGTTCTTC. It yields the protein CASSDVGTSGSPGYNEQFF.

This clone was recorded only once. The chain links TRBV7-6 to TRBJ2-2; possible D gene TRBD1, 7 bases. The CDR3 runs to 16 residues. Germline CDR1 reads SGHVS; CDR2 reads FNYEAQ. With 5 bases removed from V and 7 bases from J, the gap between germline ends came to 20 bases. This chain's CDR3 is CASSDPTGRSHGELFF. The CDR3 DNA reads as TGTGCCAGCAGCGACCCGACAGGGAGGTCACACGGGGAGCTGTTTTTT.

The rearrangement links TRBV7-2 to TRBJ1-3, with 8 nucleotides matching TRBD1. V lost 1 base and J lost 0; bases outside the gene matches: 11. The germline V gene has CDR1 SGHTA and CDR2 FQGNSA. The length of the CDR3 is 19 residues. The DNA of the CDR3 is TGTGCCAGCAGCTTAGTGGGGACAGGAAGGGGAATCTCTGGAAACACCATATATTTT. Protein product: CASSLVGTGRGISGNTIYF.

This clone was detected only once. The chain joins TRBV11-2 to TRBJ2-1; weak D call: TRBD1 (5 bases). Trimming pared 0 bases from V and 10 bases from J, leaving 7 bases between. CDR3 length: 12 residues. Germline V CDR1 and CDR2: SGHAT, FQNNGV. In nucleotides, the CDR3 is TGTGCCAGCAGCTTAGATGGACAAGAGCAGTTCTTC. Translating gives CASSLDGQEQFF.

This chain joins TRBV27 and TRBJ1-6, with 9 bases aligning to TRBD1. V dropped 4 bases and J dropped 9; count of bases not matched to a gene: 10. This CDR3 is built from 16 residues. Germline V gene sequence: CDR1 MNHEY, CDR2 SMNVEV (reference sequence). CDR3 bases: TGTGCCAGCAGTTCCACTACCGGGACAGGGAGTTCACCCCTCCACTTT. It is translated as CASSSTTGTGSSPLHF.

This clone was seen only a few times. The genes are TRBV6-5 and TRBJ1-3; D remains unclear. V was shortened by 2 bases and J by 4 bases, with 12 bases between the two germline ends. Per the germline V gene, CDR1 is MNHEY and CDR2 is SVGAGI. The CDR3 has 15 amino acids. The CDR3 sequence: CASSYTPNVGNTIYF. The CDR3 region has the DNA TGTGCCAGCAGTTACACACCCAACGTAGGAAACACCATATATTTT.

This clone was seen only once. This chain links TRBV24-1 with TRBJ2-5; a possible D gene is TRBD1 (6 bases). Trimming took 3 bases from V and 5 from J, leaving 12 bases between them. The CDR3 extends over 14 amino acids. Germline loops: CDR1 KGHDR, CDR2 SFDVKD. The CDR3 DNA is TGTGCCACCAGTGATGCAGGGGTGAGGGAGACCCAGTACTTC. It specifies CATSDAGVRETQYF.

The chain employs TRBV18 and TRBJ1-5, with D unclear. Trimming stripped 3 bases from V and 4 bases from J, with 10 bases between. The germline gives CDR1 KGHSH, CDR2 LQKENI. The CDR3 runs 14 residues. Here the CDR3 DNA reads TGTGCCAGCTCACCCACCTCGGGGAATCAGCCCCAGCATTTT. Translated, it gives CASSPTSGNQPQHF.

There are many counts of this clone. The V gene is TRBV7-9, the J gene TRBJ2-1, with D uncertain. V gave up 2 bases and J gave up 10 bases, with 6 bases separating them. The CDR3 consists of 11 residues. The germline CDR1 and CDR2 sequences are SEHNR and FQNEAQ (reference sequence). CDR3 region: CASSLLSEQFF. Here the CDR3 DNA reads TGTGCCAGCAGCTTACTGTCCGAGCAGTTCTTC.

This clone has just a few counts. This chain connects TRBV27 to TRBJ1-5; 8 positions agree with TRBD1. Germline loops: CDR1 MNHEY, CDR2 SMNVEV (reference sequence). The CDR3 spans 13 residues. V gave up 4 bases and J gave up 9 bases; unmatched junction bases: 5. The CDR3 coding sequence is TGTGCCAGCAGTTCCTGGACAGGGCTGCCCCAGCATTTT. As protein: CASSSWTGLPQHF.

The sample holds one count of this clone. The chain has TRBV9 and TRBJ2-6; 9 bases align to TRBD2. Germline CDR1 and CDR2: SGDLS and YYNGEE. CDR3 length equals 19 residues. V lost 3 bases, J lost 0 bases, and 10 bases stayed unmatched. CDR3 coding DNA: TGTGCCAGCAGCGCAGGGACAGCGGGAGGTTCCTCTGGGGCCAACGTCCTGACTTTC. This codes for CASSAGTAGGSSGANVLTF.

The V gene is TRBV12-5, the J gene TRBJ1-1; possibly TRBD1 for D (6 bases). V was cut by 5 bases and J by 5 bases, with 18 bases left in between. CDR1 and CDR2 from the germline V gene are LGHNT and FRNRAP. This CDR3 contains 15 residues. CDR3 sequence: CASGDRIGVKTEAFF. For the CDR3, the DNA is TGTGCTAGTGGTGACAGGATCGGCGTTAAGACTGAAGCTTTCTTT.

About this clone: Other DNA sequences from this sample encode an identical CDR3 as well. The chain links TRBV15 to TRBJ2-7; 8 bases align to TRBD1. Germline assignment: CDR1 LNHNV and CDR2 YYDKDF (reference sequence). The CDR3 is 13 residues long. The junction had 0 bases not matched to a gene; V was cut back by 3 bases and J by 2 bases. The CDR3 loop reads CATSSRGPYEQYF. As DNA, the CDR3 is TGTGCCACCAGCAGCAGGGGGCCCTACGAGCAGTACTTC.

The chain recombines TRBV28 with TRBJ2-5; D remains ambiguous. CDR1 MDHEN and CDR2 SYDVKM come from the germline V gene. Trimming pared 4 bases from V and 1 base from J, leaving 10 bases between. The CDR3 contains 14 residues. The CDR3 sequence: CASSSQNRQETQYF. The CDR3 region has the DNA TGTGCCAGCAGTTCACAGAACCGCCAAGAGACCCAGTACTTC. Full variable domain (rest looked up from reference TRBV28 and TRBJ2-5): DVKVTQSSRYLVKRTGEKVFLECVQDMDHENMFWYRQDPGLGLRLIYFSYDVKMKEKGDIPEGYSVSREKKERFSLILESASTNQTSMYLCASSSQNRQETQYFGPGTRLLVL.

Ten or more counts support this clone. The chain employs TRBV19 and TRBJ1-2; the match to TRBD1 covers 8 bases. The germline V gene has CDR1 LNHDA and CDR2 SQIVND (reference sequence). Losses at the gene ends were 3 bases for V and 4 bases for J; bases not matched to a gene: 4. The CDR3 consists of 14 residues. The CDR3 region has the DNA TGTGCCAGTAGTATGACAGGGGAGGCCTATGGCTACACCTTC. Residues: CASSMTGEAYGYTF.

This sequence joins TRBV19 and TRBJ1-1; 8 bases are a match to TRBD1. J gave up 7 bases and V 5 bases, and 15 bases lay outside the gene matches. The CDR3 has 16 residues. CDR1 LNHDA and CDR2 SQIVND come from the germline V gene (reference sequence). CDR3 DNA: TGTGCCAGTAGTTCTTTGCAGGGGGCAAGGGAAGGTGAAGCTTTCTTT. This translates into CASSSLQGAREGEAFF.

This clone appeared a few times. This sequence joins TRBV28 and TRBJ1-5, with 9 bases identical to TRBD1. The CDR3 totals 18 residues. Germline V lookup: CDR1 MDHEN, CDR2 SYDVKM. The V gene end was trimmed by 5 bases and the J gene end by 0 bases; junction bases not matched to a gene: 11. CDR3 sequence (DNA): TGTGCCAGCAGTAGTCCGGGACAGGGAGGACCTAGCAATCAGCCCCAGCATTTT. It encodes CASSSPGQGGPSNQPQHF. The complete variable domain, with remaining parts taken from reference TRBV28 and TRBJ1-5, reads DVKVTQSSRYLVKRTGEKVFLECVQDMDHENMFWYRQDPGLGLRLIYFSYDVKMKEKGDIPEGYSVSREKKERFSLILESASTNQTSMYLCASSSPGQGGPSNQPQHFGDGTRLSIL.

This chain uses TRBV21-1 with TRBJ1-4; the D call in the table, TRBD1, was not verified against the DNA. TRBV21-1 is labeled a pseudogene. This CDR3 comprises 17 residues. The CDR3 here is CAISSIGGFPANEKLFF. CDR3 nucleotide sequence: TGTGCCATCTCCTCGATAGGGGGCTTTCCAGCTAATGAAAAACTGTTTTTT.

This chain links TRBV19 with TRBJ1-1; 7 bases match TRBD1. CDR1 and CDR2 (germline): LNHDA, SQIVND (reference sequence). Unmatched junction bases numbered 4, after V lost 4 bases and J lost 5 bases. CDR3 size: 13 residues. CDR3 bases: TGTGCCAGTAGTACACAGGGGAGAACTGAAGCTTTCTTT. This encodes CASSTQGRTEAFF.

This chain uses TRBV6-5 with TRBJ2-7; 8 bases align to TRBD1. V shed 5 bases, J shed 2 bases, and the junction held 8 bases outside the gene matches. This CDR3 comprises 15 residues. Germline assignment: CDR1 MNHEY and CDR2 SVGAGI. The CDR3: CASSMIAGGPYEQYF. The CDR3, as DNA: TGTGCCAGCAGTATGATAGCAGGGGGCCCCTACGAGCAGTACTTC.

The rearrangement joins TRBV19 to TRBJ1-1; D not certain. Germline-derived CDR1 and CDR2 are LNHDA and SQIVND (reference sequence). V was trimmed by 10 bases and J by 11 bases, leaving 8 bases between them. The CDR3 sequence is 8 residues long. CDR3 DNA: TGTGCCACCAATCGGGCTTTCTTT. It codes for CATNRAFF.

V usage is TRBV28 and J usage is TRBJ2-5, with 9 bases lining up with TRBD1. Germline loops: CDR1 MDHEN, CDR2 SYDVKM. CDR3 length: 16 amino acids. Trimming cost V 3 bases and J 1 base; bases outside gene matches: 6. CDR3 amino acids: CASSLGQGGGQETQYF. The CDR3, as DNA: TGTGCCAGCAGTTTGGGACAGGGAGGAGGCCAAGAGACCCAGTACTTC. The variable domain in full, completed from reference TRBV28 and TRBJ2-5, reads DVKVTQSSRYLVKRTGEKVFLECVQDMDHENMFWYRQDPGLGLRLIYFSYDVKMKEKGDIPEGYSVSREKKERFSLILESASTNQTSMYLCASSLGQGGGQETQYFGPGTRLLVL.